This TCR beta chain was captured in a study of blood T cell repertoires in COVID-19. As for the study in general: Samples of COVID-19 (acute and convalescent) were obtained from the United States, Italy and Spain. From T cells, B-cell-depleted T cells, or PBMCs came the material, which was cDNA or gDNA.

Authors' data handling: Nucleated cell counts were estimated from reference gene primer amplification. This table comes from immunoSEQ multiplex PCR, and its TCRdb copy is limited to in-frame clones, with some not included. V and J calls and clone size follow that table, whereas D and trimming were derived from the DNA. The sample shows some 110,000 clones, 86% of them seen only once. The CDR3 is 17 residues long. Germline V gene sequence: CDR1 SGHVT, CDR2 SQSDAQ. V lost 3 bases, J lost 2 bases, and 8 bases stayed unmatched. What was sequenced was peripheral blood. The chain couples TRBV7-4 to TRBJ2-3, with TRBD2 identical over 10 bases. This TCR derives from a man between 65 and 85 years old who had recovered from COVID-19. The CDR3 reads CASSFFEGLAATDTQYF. CDR3 bases: TGTGCCAGCAGCTTTTTCGAAGGACTAGCGGCCACAGATACGCAGTATTTT.